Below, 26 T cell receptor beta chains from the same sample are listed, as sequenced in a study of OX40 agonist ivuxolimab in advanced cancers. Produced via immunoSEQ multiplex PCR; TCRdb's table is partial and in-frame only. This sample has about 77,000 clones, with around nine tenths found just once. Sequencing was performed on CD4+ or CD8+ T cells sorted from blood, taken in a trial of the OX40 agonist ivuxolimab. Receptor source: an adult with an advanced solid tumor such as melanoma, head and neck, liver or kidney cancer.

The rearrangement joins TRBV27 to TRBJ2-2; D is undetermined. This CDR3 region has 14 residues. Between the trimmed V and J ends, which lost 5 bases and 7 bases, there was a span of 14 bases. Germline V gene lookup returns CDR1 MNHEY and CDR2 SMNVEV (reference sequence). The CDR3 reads CASSPLITIGELFF. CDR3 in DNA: TGTGCCAGCAGTCCCCTAATCACCATCGGGGAGCTGTTTTTT.

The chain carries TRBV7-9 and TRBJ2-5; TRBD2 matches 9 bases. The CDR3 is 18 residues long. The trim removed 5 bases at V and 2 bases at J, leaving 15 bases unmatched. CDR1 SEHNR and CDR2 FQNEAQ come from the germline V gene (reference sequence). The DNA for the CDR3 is TGTGCCAGCAGCCCCCGAATAGCGGGAGCGTTGGATCAAGAGACCCAGTACTTC. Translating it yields CASSPRIAGALDQETQYF.

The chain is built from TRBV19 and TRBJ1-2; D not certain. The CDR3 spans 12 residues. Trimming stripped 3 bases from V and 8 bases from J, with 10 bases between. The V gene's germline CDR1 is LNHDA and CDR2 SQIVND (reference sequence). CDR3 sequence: CASSIRSGGYTF. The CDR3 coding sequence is TGTGCCAGTAGTATCAGGTCTGGCGGCTACACCTTC.

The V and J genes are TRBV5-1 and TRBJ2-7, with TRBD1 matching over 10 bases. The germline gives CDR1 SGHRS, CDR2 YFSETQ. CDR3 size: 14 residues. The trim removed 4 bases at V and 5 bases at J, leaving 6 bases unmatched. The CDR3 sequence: CASSPDRGRNEQYF. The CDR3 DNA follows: TGCGCCAGCAGCCCGGACAGGGGGAGGAACGAGCAGTACTTC.

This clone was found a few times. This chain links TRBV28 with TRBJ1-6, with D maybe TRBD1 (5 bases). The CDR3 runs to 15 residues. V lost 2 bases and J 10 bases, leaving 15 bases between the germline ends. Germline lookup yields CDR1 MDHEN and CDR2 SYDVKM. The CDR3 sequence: CASSLGGRAGSPLHF. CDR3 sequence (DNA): TGTGCCAGCAGTTTAGGCGGCAGGGCAGGCTCACCCCTCCACTTT.

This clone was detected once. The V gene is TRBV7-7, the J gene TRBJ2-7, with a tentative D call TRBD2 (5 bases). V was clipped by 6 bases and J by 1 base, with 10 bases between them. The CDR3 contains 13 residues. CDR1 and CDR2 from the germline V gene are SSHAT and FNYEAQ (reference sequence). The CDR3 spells CASSHAGSYEQYF. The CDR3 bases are TGTGCCAGCAGTCACGCGGGTTCCTACGAGCAGTACTTC.

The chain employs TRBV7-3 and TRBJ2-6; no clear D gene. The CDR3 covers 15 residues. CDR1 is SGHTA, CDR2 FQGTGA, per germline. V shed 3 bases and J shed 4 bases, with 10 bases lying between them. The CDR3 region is CASSLSLGGANVLTF. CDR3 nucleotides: TGTGCCAGCAGCTTGAGTCTTGGAGGGGCCAACGTCCTGACTTTC.

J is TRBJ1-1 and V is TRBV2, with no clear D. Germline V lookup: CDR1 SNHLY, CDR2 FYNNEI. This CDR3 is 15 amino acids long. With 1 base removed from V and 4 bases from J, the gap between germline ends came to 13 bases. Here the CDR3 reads CASSEDGRDGTEAFF. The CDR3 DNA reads TGTGCCAGCAGTGAAGACGGGCGAGACGGCACTGAAGCTTTCTTT.

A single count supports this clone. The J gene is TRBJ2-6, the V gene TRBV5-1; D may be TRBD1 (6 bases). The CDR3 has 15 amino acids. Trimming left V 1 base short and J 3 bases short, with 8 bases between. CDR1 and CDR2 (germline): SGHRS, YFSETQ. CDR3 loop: CASSLSGVGANVLTF. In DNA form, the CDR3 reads TGCGCCAGCAGCTTGTCAGGGGTTGGGGCCAACGTCCTGACTTTC.

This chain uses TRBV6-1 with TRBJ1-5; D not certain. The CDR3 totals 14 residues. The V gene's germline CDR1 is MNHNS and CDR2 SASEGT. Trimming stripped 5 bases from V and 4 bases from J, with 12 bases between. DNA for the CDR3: TGTGCCAGCAGTCAAAGGACGGGAAATCAGCCCCAGCATTTT. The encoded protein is CASSQRTGNQPQHF.

The CDR3 nucleotides read TGTGCCAGCAGTTATACACTAAGAAGAGATGAAGCTTTCTTT. Encoded protein: CASSYTLRRDEAFF. The V call is TRBV6-5, the J call TRBJ1-1; D gene unclear. Germline V CDR1 and CDR2: MNHEY, SVGAGI. Between the trimmed V and J ends, which lost 3 bases and 7 bases, there was a span of 15 bases. The CDR3 is made up of 14 amino acids.

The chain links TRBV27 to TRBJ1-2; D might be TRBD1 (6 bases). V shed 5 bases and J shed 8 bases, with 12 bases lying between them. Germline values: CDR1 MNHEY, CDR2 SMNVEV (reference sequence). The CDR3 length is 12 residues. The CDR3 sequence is CASSQMGGGYTF. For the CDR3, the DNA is TGTGCCAGCAGTCAGATGGGGGGCGGCTACACCTTC.

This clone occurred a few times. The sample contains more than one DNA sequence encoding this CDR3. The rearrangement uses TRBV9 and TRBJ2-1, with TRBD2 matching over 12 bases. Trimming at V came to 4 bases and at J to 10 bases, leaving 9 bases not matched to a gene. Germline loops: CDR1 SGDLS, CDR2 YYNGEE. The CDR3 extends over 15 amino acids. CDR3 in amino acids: CASSPRTSGAGEQFF. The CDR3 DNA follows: TGTGCCAGCAGCCCCAGGACTAGCGGGGCCGGCGAGCAGTTCTTC.

CDR3: CASSSGGNKNTEAFF. Written as DNA, the CDR3 is TGTGCCAGCAGCTCCGGGGGGAACAAAAACACTGAAGCTTTCTTT. This chain connects TRBV5-5 to TRBJ1-1, with D perhaps matching TRBD1 (5 bases). The V gene's germline CDR1 is SGHKS and CDR2 YYEKEE (reference sequence). This CDR3 has 15 amino acids. Trimming left V 3 bases short and J 2 bases short, with 14 bases between.

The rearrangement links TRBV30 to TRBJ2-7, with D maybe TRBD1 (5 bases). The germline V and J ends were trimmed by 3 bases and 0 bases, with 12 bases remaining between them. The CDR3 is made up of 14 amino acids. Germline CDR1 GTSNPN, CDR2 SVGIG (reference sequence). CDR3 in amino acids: CAWRRGQGSYEQYF. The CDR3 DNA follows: TGTGCCTGGAGAAGGGGCCAGGGCTCCTACGAGCAGTACTTC.

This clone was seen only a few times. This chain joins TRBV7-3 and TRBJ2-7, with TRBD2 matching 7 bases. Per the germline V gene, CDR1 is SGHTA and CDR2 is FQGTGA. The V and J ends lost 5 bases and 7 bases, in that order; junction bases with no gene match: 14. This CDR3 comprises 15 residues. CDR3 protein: CASSPTGASGEEQYF. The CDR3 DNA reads TGTGCCAGCAGCCCCACCGGGGCTAGCGGAGAGGAGCAGTACTTC.

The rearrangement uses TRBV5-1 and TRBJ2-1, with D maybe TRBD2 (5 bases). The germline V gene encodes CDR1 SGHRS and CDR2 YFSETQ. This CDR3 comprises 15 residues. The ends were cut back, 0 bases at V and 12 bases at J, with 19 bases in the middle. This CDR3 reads CASSLGGLIGFGQFF. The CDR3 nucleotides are TGCGCCAGCAGCTTGGGTGGACTCATAGGGTTCGGGCAGTTCTTC.

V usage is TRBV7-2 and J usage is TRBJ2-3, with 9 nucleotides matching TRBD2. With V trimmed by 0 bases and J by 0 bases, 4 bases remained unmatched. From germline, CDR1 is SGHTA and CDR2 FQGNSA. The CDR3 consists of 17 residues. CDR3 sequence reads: CASSLALAGPSTDTQYF. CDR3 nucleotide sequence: TGTGCCAGCAGCTTAGCCCTAGCGGGGCCTAGCACAGATACGCAGTATTTT.

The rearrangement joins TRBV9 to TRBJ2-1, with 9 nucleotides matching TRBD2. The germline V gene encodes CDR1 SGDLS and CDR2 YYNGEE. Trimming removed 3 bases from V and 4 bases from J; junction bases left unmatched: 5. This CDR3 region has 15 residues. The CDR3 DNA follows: TGTGCCAGCAGCGCCGGGACTAGCCTTTACAATGAGCAGTTCTTC. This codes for CASSAGTSLYNEQFF.

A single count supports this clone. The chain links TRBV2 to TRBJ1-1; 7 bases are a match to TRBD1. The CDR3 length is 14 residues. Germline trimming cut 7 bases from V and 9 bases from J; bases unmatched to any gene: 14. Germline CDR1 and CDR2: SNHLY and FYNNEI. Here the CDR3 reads CASILGGAYIQAFF. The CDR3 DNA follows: TGTGCCAGCATTCTAGGGGGCGCGTACATTCAAGCTTTCTTT.

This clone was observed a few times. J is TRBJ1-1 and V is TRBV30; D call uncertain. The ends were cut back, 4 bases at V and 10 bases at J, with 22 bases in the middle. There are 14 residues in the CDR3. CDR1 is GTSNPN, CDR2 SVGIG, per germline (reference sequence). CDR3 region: CAWTPVGVLKGAFF. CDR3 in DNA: TGTGCCTGGACCCCGGTGGGCGTGCTGAAGGGAGCTTTCTTT.

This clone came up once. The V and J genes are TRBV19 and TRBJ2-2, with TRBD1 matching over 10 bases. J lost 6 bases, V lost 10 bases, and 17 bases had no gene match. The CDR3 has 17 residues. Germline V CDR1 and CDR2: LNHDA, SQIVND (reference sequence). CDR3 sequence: CAKLIRPGQGIAGELFF. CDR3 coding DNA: TGTGCCAAATTGATAAGGCCGGGACAGGGGATTGCCGGGGAGCTGTTTTTT.

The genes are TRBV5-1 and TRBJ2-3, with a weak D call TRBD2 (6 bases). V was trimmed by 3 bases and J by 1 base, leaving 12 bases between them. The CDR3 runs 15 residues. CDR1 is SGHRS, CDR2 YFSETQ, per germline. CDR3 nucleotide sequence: TGCGCCAGCAGCTCCTTGGGGGAGGGCACAGATACGCAGTATTTT. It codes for CASSSLGEGTDTQYF.

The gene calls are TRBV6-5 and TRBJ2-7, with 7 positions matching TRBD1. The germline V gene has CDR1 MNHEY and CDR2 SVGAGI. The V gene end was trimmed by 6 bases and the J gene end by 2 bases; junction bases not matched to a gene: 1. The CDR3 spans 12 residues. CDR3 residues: CASRQGPYEQYF. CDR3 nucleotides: TGTGCCAGCAGACAGGGGCCCTACGAGCAGTACTTC.

CDR3 amino acids: CASSGEVTRGLPLHF. CDR3 in DNA: TGTGCCAGCAGTGGCGAAGTGACCCGCGGTCTCCCCCTCCACTTT. The genes are TRBV6-1 and TRBJ1-6; no clear D. V dropped 4 bases and J dropped 13 bases, with 20 bases sitting between them. CDR1 is MNHNS and CDR2 is SASEGT in the germline V gene. This CDR3 is 15 amino acids long.

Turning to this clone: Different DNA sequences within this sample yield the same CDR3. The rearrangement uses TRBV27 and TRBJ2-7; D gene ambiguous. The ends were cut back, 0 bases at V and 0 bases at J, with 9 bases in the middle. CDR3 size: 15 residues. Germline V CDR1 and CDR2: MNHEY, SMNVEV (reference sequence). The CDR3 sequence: CASSLSPGSSYEQYF. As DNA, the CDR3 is TGTGCCAGCAGTTTATCGCCGGGTTCCTCCTACGAGCAGTACTTC.